The entry below describes one T cell receptor beta chain. In the source study's methods: Scientists estimated how many nucleated cells there were by amplifying reference gene primers. Produced via immunoSEQ multiplex PCR; TCRdb's table is partial and in-frame only. V and J calls and clone size follow that table, whereas D and trimming were derived from the DNA. Among approximately 210,000 clones listed, approximately 87% were seen once. Germline-derived CDR1 and CDR2 are GTSNPN and SVGIG (reference sequence). V lost 4 bases to trimming and J lost 5 bases; unmatched junction nucleotides: 13. This CDR3 is 15 amino acids long. This specimen belongs to a study of blood T cell repertoires in COVID-19. On the study more broadly: T cells, B-cell-depleted T cells, or PBMCs provided the cDNA or gDNA that served as material.

The chain recombines TRBV30 with TRBJ2-5; TRBD2 matches 7 bases. Sequenced: peripheral blood. The receptor was derived from a woman in her 70s with active or convalescent COVID-19. CDR3 DNA sequence: TGTGCCTGGATCCCGTCCGGGGGGATTTGGGAGACCCAGTACTTC. Translating it yields CAWIPSGGIWETQYF.